This passage covers 14 T cell receptor beta chains from one sample sequenced in a study of CD8 T cells in ankylosing spondylitis. Their antigen targets remain unknown. Via MiXCR, TCRdb re-called the 5' RACE reads, giving one row per CDR3 protein. Of around 94,000 distinct CDR3 sequences in the sample, about 9% were seen once. General observations from the study: A motif of several highly homologous TCR beta variants was seen as apparently characteristic of ankylosing spondylitis blood.

Sequencing was carried out using blood, either unsorted or a sorted T cell fraction (not recorded which). These receptors originate from a male donor with ankylosing spondylitis.

This clonotype has just a few counts. The chain couples TRBV30 to TRBJ1-5, with D perhaps matching TRBD1 (5 bases). V was pared by 1 base and J by 0 bases, with 7 bases between. The length of the CDR3 is 14 residues. In germline, CDR1 is GTSNPN, CDR2 SVGIG (reference sequence). The CDR3: CAWSAGTSNQPQHF. CDR3 DNA sequence: TGTGCCTGGAGTGCAGGGACTAGCAATCAGCCCCAGCATTTT.

At least ten counts were recorded for this clonotype. The CDR3 protein is CASSSGQGYVLTF. CDR3 in DNA: TGTGCCAGCAGTTCGGGACAGGGGTACGTCCTGACTTTC. V and J are TRBV11-2 and TRBJ2-6, with 10 bases lining up with TRBD1. With V trimmed by 6 bases and J by 11 bases, 4 bases remained unmatched. Germline assignment: CDR1 SGHAT and CDR2 FQNNGV. This CDR3 is 13 amino acids long.

This clonotype was seen ten or more times. CDR3 region: CASSYLAGGRDNEQFF. The CDR3 DNA sequence: TGTGCCAGCAGTTACCTAGCGGGAGGAAGGGACAATGAGCAGTTCTTC. The chain carries TRBV6-2 or TRBV6-3 and TRBJ2-1, with 11 nucleotides matching TRBD2. J lost 5 bases, V lost 2 bases, and 5 bases had no gene match. The CDR3 covers 16 residues. Germline CDR1 is MNHEY and CDR2 is SVGEGT.

This chain connects TRBV27 to TRBJ1-3; TRBD1 might be the D (5 bases). V lost 4 bases and J 7 bases, leaving 5 bases between the germline ends. The CDR3 length is 11 residues. Per the germline V gene, CDR1 is MNHEY and CDR2 is SMNVEV (reference sequence). CDR3 in amino acids: CASSWGNTIYF. The CDR3 bases are TGTGCCAGCAGTTGGGGGAACACCATATATTTT.

This clonotype has ten or more counts. This rearrangement joins TRBV7-2 to TRBJ2-7, with D unclear. V dropped 3 bases and J dropped 2 bases, with 11 bases sitting between them. This CDR3 is built from 14 residues. Germline lookup yields CDR1 SGHTA and CDR2 FQGNSA. The CDR3 loop is CASSLSLGTYEQYF. The CDR3 DNA is TGTGCCAGCAGCTTGAGTTTAGGGACCTACGAGCAGTACTTC.

This clonotype was seen many times. The chain joins TRBV27 to TRBJ2-7; 13 positions match TRBD2. From germline, CDR1 is MNHEY and CDR2 SMNVEV (reference sequence). Trimming at V came to 5 bases and at J to 5 bases, leaving 6 bases not matched to a gene. The CDR3 runs 15 residues. The CDR3 sequence is CASSPGLAGSDEQYV. CDR3 nucleotides: TGTGCCAGCAGTCCGGGACTAGCGGGAAGTGACGAGCAGTACGTC.

The chain links TRBV27 to TRBJ2-7, with D perhaps TRBD2 (5 bases). The CDR3 runs 14 residues. Germline V lookup: CDR1 MNHEY, CDR2 SMNVEV (reference sequence). V dropped 5 bases and J dropped 0 bases, with 11 bases sitting between them. CDR3 amino acids: CASSPDWSSYEQYV. The CDR3 DNA follows: TGTGCCAGCAGTCCGGACTGGAGCTCCTACGAGCAGTACGTC.

This clonotype has at least ten counts. The V call is TRBV11-2, the J call TRBJ2-3, with TRBD1 matching over 7 bases. Germline V gene sequence: CDR1 SGHAT, CDR2 FQNNGV. CDR3 length equals 16 residues. The V and J ends lost 5 bases and 0 bases, in that order; junction bases with no gene match: 8. The CDR3 DNA sequence: TGTGCCAGCAGCCATGGACAGGAAGGGAGCACAGATACGCAGTATTTT. The encoded protein is CASSHGQEGSTDTQYF.

This clonotype was counted many times. This chain links TRBV12-3 or TRBV12-4 with TRBJ1-1; D is possibly TRBD1 (6 bases). The CDR3 loop spans 14 amino acids. Trimming took 1 base from V and 0 from J, leaving 6 bases between them. This CDR3 is CASSLDRVNTEAFF. CDR3 nucleotides: TGTGCCAGCAGTTTAGACAGGGTGAACACTGAAGCTTTCTTT.

The sample holds a few counts of this clonotype. This rearrangement joins TRBV10-3 to TRBJ2-7, with 7 nucleotides matching TRBD2. CDR1 and CDR2 (germline): ENHRY, SYGVKD. The ends lost 0 bases at V and 5 bases at J; junction bases unmatched: 7. CDR3 size: 15 residues. CDR3 DNA sequence: TGTGCCATCAGTGAGTCCTGGACTAGTAGGGACGAGCAGTACGTC. Protein sequence: CAISESWTSRDEQYV.

CDR3 in amino acids: CASSSWDRVNEQFF. The DNA for the CDR3 is TGTGCCAGCAGCTCCTGGGACAGGGTCAATGAGCAGTTCTTC. The chain is built from TRBV7-9 and TRBJ2-1; TRBD1 matches 9 bases. The CDR3 has 14 amino acids. Germline V lookup: CDR1 SEHNR, CDR2 FQNEAQ (reference sequence). V lost 4 bases, J lost 6 bases, and 4 bases stayed unmatched.

This clonotype was picked up many times. This chain joins TRBV15 and TRBJ2-3; D is uncertain. The V and J ends lost 0 bases and 1 base respectively, with 5 bases between them. This CDR3 has 14 amino acids. The germline V gene encodes CDR1 LNHNV and CDR2 YYDKDF (reference sequence). DNA of the CDR3: TGTGCCACCAGCAGAGAGGTCCGCACAGATACGCAGTATTTT. Translation gives CATSREVRTDTQYF.

This clonotype has only a few counts. The chain links TRBV3-1 to TRBJ2-1; 7 bases are a match to TRBD1. CDR3 size: 17 residues. The germline gives CDR1 LGHDT, CDR2 YNNKEL (reference sequence). Trimming at V came to 6 bases and at J to 7 bases, leaving 18 bases not matched to a gene. The CDR3 sequence is CASRLQGSGKGSNEQFF. For the CDR3, the DNA is TGTGCCAGCAGATTACAGGGGAGCGGCAAAGGCAGTAATGAGCAGTTCTTC.

V and J are TRBV24-1 and TRBJ2-1; 7 bases line up with TRBD1. The V gene's germline CDR1 is KGHDR and CDR2 SFDVKD. With V trimmed by 5 bases and J by 2 bases, 14 bases remained unmatched. CDR3 length: 18 residues. Here the CDR3 DNA reads TGTGCCACCAGTGCCCGTCGCGGACAGGTTCTAGCCTACAATGAGCAGTTCTTC. Encoded protein: CATSARRGQVLAYNEQFF.